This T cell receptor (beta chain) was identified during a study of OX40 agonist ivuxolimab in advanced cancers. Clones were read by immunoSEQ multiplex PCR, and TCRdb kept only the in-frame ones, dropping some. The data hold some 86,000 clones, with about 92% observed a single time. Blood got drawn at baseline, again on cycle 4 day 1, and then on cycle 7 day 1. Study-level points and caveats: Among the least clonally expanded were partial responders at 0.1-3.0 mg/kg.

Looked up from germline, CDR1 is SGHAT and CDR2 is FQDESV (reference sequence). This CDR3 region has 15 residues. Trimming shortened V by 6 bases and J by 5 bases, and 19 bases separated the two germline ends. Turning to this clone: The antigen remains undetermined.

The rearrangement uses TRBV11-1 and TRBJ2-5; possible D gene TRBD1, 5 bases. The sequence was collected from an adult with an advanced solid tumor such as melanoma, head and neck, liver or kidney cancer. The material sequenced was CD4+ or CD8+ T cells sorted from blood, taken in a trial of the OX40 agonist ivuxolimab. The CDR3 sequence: CASSNRQSRRETQYF. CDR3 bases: TGTGCCAGCAGTAATCGACAGTCCCGGCGGGAGACCCAGTACTTC.